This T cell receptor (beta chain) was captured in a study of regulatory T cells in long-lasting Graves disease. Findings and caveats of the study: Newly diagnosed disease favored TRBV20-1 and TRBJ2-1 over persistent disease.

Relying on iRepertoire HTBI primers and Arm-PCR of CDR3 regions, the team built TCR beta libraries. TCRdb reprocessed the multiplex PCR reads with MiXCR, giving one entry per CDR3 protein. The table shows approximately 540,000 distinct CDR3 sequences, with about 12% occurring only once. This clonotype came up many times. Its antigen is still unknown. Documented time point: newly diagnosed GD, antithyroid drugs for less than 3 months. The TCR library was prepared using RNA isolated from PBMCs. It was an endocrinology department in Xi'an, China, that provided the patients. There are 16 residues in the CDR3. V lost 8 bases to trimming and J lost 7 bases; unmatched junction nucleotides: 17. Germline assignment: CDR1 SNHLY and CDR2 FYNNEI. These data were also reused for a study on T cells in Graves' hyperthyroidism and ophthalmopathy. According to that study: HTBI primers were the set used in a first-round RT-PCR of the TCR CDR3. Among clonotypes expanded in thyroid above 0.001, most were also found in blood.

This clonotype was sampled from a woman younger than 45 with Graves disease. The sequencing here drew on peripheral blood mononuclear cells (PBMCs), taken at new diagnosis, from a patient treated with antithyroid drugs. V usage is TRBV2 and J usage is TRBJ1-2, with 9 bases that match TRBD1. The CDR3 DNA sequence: TGTGCCAGCCAACGCCCTACAGGGGGCGCAACTGGTGGCTACACCTTC. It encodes CASQRPTGGATGGYTF.